The next 25 T cell receptor beta chains were all read from a single sample in a study of Ad26.COV2.S vaccination and SARS-CoV-2 variants. The treatment denotes: some 20 received Ad26.COV2.S at low or high dose, single or two shots; about five received placebo; per-sample allocation not given. Samples came from day 63 after the first vaccine or placebo injection. Profiled with immunoSEQ multiplex PCR; TCRdb holds only in-frame clones, not every one. The table lists 410,000 or so clones, approximately 92% of them singletons, with 1.5% to 2% in the top ten. The sequencing here drew on peripheral blood, taken in a trial of Ad26.COV2.S vaccine versus placebo. These receptors were taken from a person between 18 and 65 years old who received the Ad26.COV2.S COVID-19 vaccine or a placebo.

The chain uses TRBV7-2 and TRBJ2-1, with 10 bases lining up with TRBD2. The germline V gene encodes CDR1 SGHTA and CDR2 FQGNSA. The CDR3 runs 16 residues. Germline trimming cut 5 bases from V and 8 bases from J; bases unmatched to any gene: 12. The CDR3 region is CASSTISGGAVYEQFF. CDR3 nucleotides: TGTGCCAGCAGCACAATAAGCGGGGGGGCCGTATATGAGCAGTTCTTC.

This chain links TRBV6-2 or TRBV6-3 with TRBJ2-7, with D maybe TRBD2 (5 bases). V was pared by 5 bases and J by 2 bases, with 13 bases between. The CDR3 has 14 amino acids. Germline V gives CDR1 MNHEY, CDR2 SVGEGT. Here the CDR3 DNA reads TGTGCCAGCAGTCGCTCGGGGAGAACCTACGAGCAGTACTTC. The encoded protein is CASSRSGRTYEQYF.

The rearrangement joins TRBV15 to TRBJ2-3; 10 bases map to TRBD1. CDR3 size: 15 residues. With 3 bases clipped from V and 4 bases from J, the junction kept 4 bases outside the gene matches. Germline assignment: CDR1 LNHNV and CDR2 YYDKDF (reference sequence). The CDR3 here is CATSRDRGWADTQYF. The CDR3 DNA reads as TGTGCCACCAGCAGGGACAGGGGGTGGGCAGATACGCAGTATTTT.

The chain recombines TRBV2 with TRBJ2-1; D uncertain. The V and J ends lost 4 bases and 13 bases respectively, with 11 bases between them. The CDR3 consists of 11 residues. Germline CDR1 reads SNHLY; CDR2 reads FYNNEI. In DNA, the CDR3 is TGTGCCAGCAGTGCAGGCGAGGTCCAGTTCTTC. Its translation: CASSAGEVQFF.

The table lists this clone with a count of one. The chain recombines TRBV6-4 with TRBJ2-1; 7 nucleotides match TRBD2. J gave up 0 bases and V 1 base, and 3 bases lay outside the gene matches. The CDR3 sequence is 16 residues long. Germline V gives CDR1 MRHNA, CDR2 SNTAGT. CDR3 nucleotides: TGTGCCAGCAGTGACTGGCCTAGCGGCTCCTACAATGAGCAGTTCTTC. Residues: CASSDWPSGSYNEQFF.

The chain carries TRBV6-4 and TRBJ2-6; TRBD2 agrees at 7 bases. V shed 4 bases, J shed 1 base, and the junction held 4 bases outside the gene matches. CDR3 length: 16 residues. Germline CDR1 reads MRHNA; CDR2 reads SNTAGT. This CDR3 reads CASSADGGSGANVLTF. CDR3 nucleotide sequence: TGTGCCAGCAGTGCCGACGGGGGGTCTGGGGCCAACGTCCTGACTTTC.

The chain uses TRBV19 and TRBJ2-7; tentative D call: TRBD1 (5 bases). The ends were cut back, 1 base at V and 3 bases at J, with 10 bases in the middle. The CDR3 spans 14 residues. Per germline, CDR1 LNHDA and CDR2 SQIVND (reference sequence). The CDR3 bases are TGTGCCAGTAGTATAGGGACACCCCACTACGAGCAGTACTTC. It specifies CASSIGTPHYEQYF.

The chain combines TRBV10-2 with TRBJ2-7; D gene uncertain. V dropped 2 bases and J dropped 4 bases, with 6 bases sitting between them. CDR1 WSHSY and CDR2 SAAADI come from the germline V gene. The CDR3 is 12 amino acids. CDR3 DNA: TGCGCCAGCAGTGAGCGCCCATACGAGCAGTACTTC. Translated, it gives CASSERPYEQYF.

The rearrangement uses TRBV13 and TRBJ2-3; 8 bases line up with TRBD2. There are 17 residues in the CDR3. Germline values: CDR1 PRHDT, CDR2 FYEKMQ (reference sequence). J lost 1 base, V lost 3 bases, and 9 bases had no gene match. In DNA, the CDR3 is TGTGCCAGCAGCTTTATGATTGGAGCGGGGGGCACAGATACGCAGTATTTT. Translated, it gives CASSFMIGAGGTDTQYF. Using reference TRBV13 and TRBJ2-3 for the parts outside the CDR3, the full variable domain is AAGVIQSPRHLIKEKRETATLKCYPIPRHDTVYWYQQGPGQDPQFLISFYEKMQSDKGSIPDRFSAQQFSDYHSELNMSSLELGDSALYFCASSFMIGAGGTDTQYFGPGTRLTVL.

V usage is TRBV6-6 and J usage is TRBJ2-7, with D tentatively TRBD2 (5 bases). Per germline, CDR1 MNHNY and CDR2 SVGAGI (reference sequence). V dropped 7 bases and J dropped 5 bases, with 15 bases sitting between them. The CDR3 spans 13 residues. This chain's CDR3 is CASTLTSGNEQYF. The CDR3 DNA is TGTGCCAGCACCTTAACGTCCGGGAACGAGCAGTACTTC.

The CDR3 here is CATSRGTAYQETQYF. In DNA, the CDR3 is TGTGCCACCAGCAGGGGCACTGCGTACCAAGAGACCCAGTACTTC. The chain uses TRBV15 and TRBJ2-5, with unresolved D. This CDR3 contains 15 residues. Germline V gene data show CDR1 as LNHNV and CDR2 as YYDKDF (reference sequence). The V end was cut by 3 bases, the J end by 0 bases, with 11 bases between.

The chain recombines TRBV28 with TRBJ2-3, with 9 nucleotides matching TRBD2. The CDR3 runs 16 residues. Germline V gene sequence: CDR1 MDHEN, CDR2 SYDVKM. J was trimmed by 0 bases and V by 3 bases; bases with no gene match: 4. The CDR3 loop is CASSLISGGSTDTQYF. In DNA form, the CDR3 reads TGTGCCAGCAGTTTGATTAGCGGGGGTAGCACAGATACGCAGTATTTT.

The chain joins TRBV15 to TRBJ1-6; D perhaps matches TRBD1 (5 bases). Trimming left V 0 bases short and J 3 bases short, with 9 bases between. This CDR3 comprises 16 residues. CDR1 is LNHNV, CDR2 YYDKDF, per germline (reference sequence). CDR3 in amino acids: CATSRDRAYYNSPLHF. The CDR3 DNA follows: TGTGCCACCAGCAGAGACAGGGCATACTATAATTCACCCCTCCACTTT.

The chain uses TRBV5-1 and TRBJ2-5; TRBD2 agrees at 14 bases. Losses at the gene ends were 5 bases for V and 5 bases for J; bases not matched to a gene: 5. This CDR3 contains 15 residues. Germline CDR1 reads SGHRS; CDR2 reads YFSETQ. In DNA, the CDR3 is TGCGCCAGCAGGACTAGCGGGGGGGCCGCCGAGACCCAGTACTTC. Its translation: CASRTSGGAAETQYF.

The chain carries TRBV27 and TRBJ2-7, with D perhaps TRBD1 (5 bases). V gave up 0 bases and J gave up 0 bases, with 6 bases separating them. Germline V lookup: CDR1 MNHEY, CDR2 SMNVEV (reference sequence). The CDR3 is 14 residues long. The CDR3 loop reads CASSLSQVSYEQYF. The CDR3 coding sequence is TGTGCCAGCAGTTTATCACAGGTCTCCTACGAGCAGTACTTC.

CDR3 DNA sequence: TGTGCCAGCAGCTTATTTGTAGGGCCAGGGGAGGGCTCCTACGAGCAGTACTTC. The encoded protein is CASSLFVGPGEGSYEQYF. The chain has TRBV7-9 and TRBJ2-7; a weak D match, TRBD2 (7 bases). This CDR3 has 18 amino acids. From germline, CDR1 is SEHNR and CDR2 FQNEAQ (reference sequence). Trimming cost V 2 bases and J 0 bases, with 20 bases left between them. Variable domain in full (rest from reference TRBV7-9 and TRBJ2-7): DTGVSQNPRHKITKRGQNVTFRCDPISEHNRLYWYRQTLGQGPEFLTYFQNEAQLEKSRLLSDRFSAERPKGSFSTLEIQRTEQGDSAMYLCASSLFVGPGEGSYEQYFGPGTRLTVT.

This clone was observed a few times. The chain links TRBV7-9 to TRBJ2-5, with D tentatively TRBD1 (6 bases). Germline V CDR1 and CDR2: SEHNR, FQNEAQ (reference sequence). The germline V and J ends were trimmed by 5 bases and 3 bases, with 13 bases remaining between them. The length of the CDR3 is 14 residues. CDR3 DNA sequence: TGTGCCAGCAGCCTACCCGCAGGGGAAGAGACCCAGTACTTC. It is translated as CASSLPAGEETQYF.

This clone was seen only a few times. The V gene is TRBV9, the J gene TRBJ1-6, with 8 bases identical to TRBD1. J lost 8 bases, V lost 2 bases, and 3 bases had no gene match. CDR1 SGDLS and CDR2 YYNGEE come from the germline V gene. The CDR3 is 14 residues long. This CDR3 is CASSVTGADSPLHF. The CDR3 region has the DNA TGTGCCAGCAGCGTGACAGGGGCGGATTCACCCCTCCACTTT.

The rearrangement uses TRBV11-2 and TRBJ2-7; D is uncertain. Germline-derived CDR1 and CDR2 are SGHAT and FQNNGV. There are 13 residues in the CDR3. V was clipped by 8 bases and J by 1 base, with 12 bases between them. This CDR3 reads CASHSYSSYEQYF. For the CDR3, the DNA is TGTGCCAGCCATAGCTACAGTTCCTACGAGCAGTACTTC.

The J gene is TRBJ2-5, the V gene TRBV25-1; 10 nucleotides align to TRBD1. Germline loops: CDR1 MGHDK, CDR2 SYGVNS. The ends lost 4 bases at V and 3 bases at J; junction bases unmatched: 2. The CDR3 has 14 amino acids. The CDR3 loop reads CASSGDRGKETQYF. In DNA form, the CDR3 reads TGTGCCAGCAGTGGGGACAGGGGAAAAGAGACCCAGTACTTC. Complete variable domain (other parts from reference TRBV25-1 and TRBJ2-5): EADIYQTPRYLVIGTGKKITLECSQTMGHDKMYWYQQDPGMELHLIHYSYGVNSTEKGDLSSESTVSRIRTEHFPLTLESARPSHTSQYLCASSGDRGKETQYFGPGTRLLVL.

The genes are TRBV6-2 or TRBV6-3 and TRBJ1-2; D ambiguous. The CDR3 length is 14 residues. V was cut by 5 bases and J by 8 bases, with 18 bases left in between. Germline lookup yields CDR1 MNHEY and CDR2 SVGEGT. The CDR3 DNA sequence: TGTGCCAGCAGTGATCCGGGTCAGGCCGGGGGCTACACCTTC. This sequence encodes CASSDPGQAGGYTF.

The genes are TRBV28 and TRBJ1-1; D not certain. V dropped 2 bases and J dropped 1 base, with 8 bases sitting between them. Germline V gene sequence: CDR1 MDHEN, CDR2 SYDVKM. The CDR3 is 14 residues long. CDR3 sequence reads: CASSLPKPNTEAFF. The CDR3 DNA is TGTGCCAGCAGTTTACCCAAACCGAACACTGAAGCTTTCTTT.

This chain connects TRBV24-1 to TRBJ2-2; weak D call: TRBD1 (6 bases). The germline V and J ends were trimmed by 4 bases and 1 base, with 12 bases remaining between them. The CDR3 sequence is 16 residues long. Germline V gives CDR1 KGHDR, CDR2 SFDVKD. As DNA, the CDR3 is TGTGCCACCAGTGACCCGGGACATTTGAACACCGGGGAGCTGTTTTTT. This sequence encodes CATSDPGHLNTGELFF.

This chain uses TRBV11-2 with TRBJ2-3, with a weak D call TRBD1 (8 bases). V was shortened by 5 bases and J by 6 bases, with 12 bases between the two germline ends. This CDR3 has 13 amino acids. The germline CDR1 and CDR2 sequences are SGHAT and FQNNGV. CDR3 nucleotides: TGTGCCAGCAGCCCACAGGGGGGGGATACGCAGTATTTT. Translation gives CASSPQGGDTQYF.

The V call is TRBV6-5, the J call TRBJ2-7, with D maybe TRBD1 (6 bases). CDR3 length equals 15 residues. Germline V lookup: CDR1 MNHEY, CDR2 SVGAGI. The ends were cut back, 2 bases at V and 2 bases at J, with 13 bases in the middle. CDR3 coding DNA: TGTGCCAGCAGTTACGAGACAGGATATACCTACGAGCAGTACTTC. Its protein product is CASSYETGYTYEQYF.